A single sample gave rise to the 17 T cell receptor beta chains below, sequenced in a study of T cell responses to AZD1222 COVID-19 vaccine. Repertoires were generated with immunoSEQ multiplex PCR, while TCRdb's copy carries only in-frame clones and drops some. The sample records 150,000 to 200,000 clones, 85% to 95% being singletons. The sequencing used peripheral blood, collected on day 0 of AZD1222 vaccination. The receptors derive from an adult in good health.

The rearrangement joins TRBV11-3 to TRBJ2-3, with TRBD2 as a possible D gene (5 bases). This CDR3 is built from 13 residues. Germline V lookup: CDR1 SGHNT, CDR2 YENEEA. V was shortened by 5 bases and J by 4 bases, with 10 bases between the two germline ends. CDR3 sequence reads: CASSRGLADTQYF. Here the CDR3 DNA reads TGTGCCAGCAGCCGCGGACTTGCAGATACGCAGTATTTT.

This clone was detected once. The gene calls are TRBV18 and TRBJ1-4, with D possibly TRBD1 on 6 matching bases. Trimming shortened V by 5 bases and J by 1 base, and 11 bases separated the two germline ends. The CDR3 is made up of 15 amino acids. Germline V gene lookup returns CDR1 KGHSH and CDR2 LQKENI. The CDR3: CASSGDRLTNEKLFF. CDR3 in DNA: TGTGCCAGCTCAGGAGACAGGTTAACTAATGAAAAACTGTTTTTT.

The chain carries TRBV3-1 (or the pseudogene TRBV3-2) and TRBJ1-2; D remains ambiguous. The CDR3 has 13 amino acids. V lost 4 bases to trimming and J lost 5 bases, with 11 bases between them. Germline V CDR1 and CDR2: LGHDT, YNNKEL (reference sequence). CDR3 sequence reads: CASSPKSPYGYTF. The CDR3, as DNA: TGTGCCAGCAGCCCAAAAAGTCCATATGGCTACACCTTC.

The V gene is TRBV14, the J gene TRBJ2-2, with D possibly matching TRBD1 (5 bases). This CDR3 spans 20 amino acids. Germline V gene lookup returns CDR1 SGHDN and CDR2 FVKESK. V dropped 1 base and J dropped 1 base, with 22 bases sitting between them. CDR3 bases: TGTGCCAGCAGCCAAGTTTTGCCGGGCAGGGAAAACTGGAACACCGGGGAGCTGTTTTTT. This translates into CASSQVLPGRENWNTGELFF.

A remark on this clone: At one of its ends the junction is not consistent with the germline gene, which may arise from a read error. This sample includes further DNA sequences coding for the same CDR3. The chain is built from TRBV12-3 or TRBV12-4 and TRBJ2-3; D call uncertain. The CDR3 length is 11 residues. This CDR3 is CASSLGDTQYF. CDR3 DNA: TGTGCCAGCAGCTTAGGAGATACGCAGTATTTT.

The chain uses TRBV7-9 and TRBJ1-6; a weak D match, TRBD1 (5 bases). There are 17 residues in the CDR3. CDR1 and CDR2 from the germline V gene are SEHNR and FQNEAQ (reference sequence). V lost 4 bases and J 0 bases, leaving 13 bases between the germline ends. The CDR3 protein is CASSSGGGSSYNSPLHF. DNA for the CDR3: TGTGCCAGCAGCTCTGGGGGTGGTAGCTCCTATAATTCACCCCTCCACTTT.

V gene TRBV2 combines with J gene TRBJ1-2; 7 nucleotides line up with TRBD1. From germline, CDR1 is SNHLY and CDR2 FYNNEI. CDR3 length equals 14 residues. Losses at the gene ends were 8 bases for V and 2 bases for J; bases not matched to a gene: 8. The CDR3 region is CASDSQGQNYGYTF. The DNA of the CDR3 is TGTGCCAGCGATTCCCAGGGACAGAACTATGGCTACACCTTC. The whole variable domain, filled in from reference TRBV2 and TRBJ1-2, reads EPEVTQTPSHQVTQMGQEVILRCVPISNHLYFYWYRQILGQKVEFLVSFYNNEISEKSEIFDDQFSVERPDGSNFTLKIRSTKLEDSAMYFCASDSQGQNYGYTFGSGTRLTVV.

This chain uses TRBV15 with TRBJ1-1; D call uncertain. The CDR3 totals 15 residues. V was pared by 5 bases and J by 2 bases, with 15 bases between. The V gene's germline CDR1 is LNHNV and CDR2 YYDKDF (reference sequence). This CDR3 is CATSRLQSSNTEAFF. The CDR3 DNA reads as TGTGCCACCAGCCGCCTACAGTCCTCAAACACTGAAGCTTTCTTT. Using reference TRBV15 and TRBJ1-1 for the parts outside the CDR3, the full variable domain is DAMVIQNPRYQVTQFGKPVTLSCSQTLNHNVMYWYQQKSSQAPKLLFHYYDKDFNNEADTPDNFQSRRPNTSFCFLDIRSPGLGDTAMYLCATSRLQSSNTEAFFGQGTRLTVV.

V usage is TRBV3-1 (or the pseudogene TRBV3-2) and J usage is TRBJ1-4; D is perhaps TRBD1 (6 bases). The CDR3 length is 16 residues. Between the trimmed V and J ends, which lost 4 bases and 8 bases, there was a span of 20 bases. Per the germline V gene, CDR1 is LGHDT and CDR2 is YNNKEL (reference sequence). The DNA for the CDR3 is TGTGCCAGCAGCCGGGGACAACAGTTTTGGTTGGAAAAACTGTTTTTT. Translation: CASSRGQQFWLEKLFF.

The genes are TRBV7-2 and TRBJ2-5, with 15 bases identical to TRBD2. This CDR3 is 17 amino acids long. Trimming at V came to 7 bases and at J to 2 bases, leaving 8 bases not matched to a gene. The germline gives CDR1 SGHTA, CDR2 FQGNSA. The CDR3 bases are TGTGCCAGCACCCACCGCGGGACTAGCGGGGGGCAAGAGACCCAGTACTTC. Translation: CASTHRGTSGGQETQYF.

Written as DNA, the CDR3 is TGTGCCAGCAGCACAAGTCCGGGACAGGGTTATGGCTACACCTTC. Translating it yields CASSTSPGQGYGYTF. The V call is TRBV9, the J call TRBJ1-2; 9 nucleotides align to TRBD1. CDR3 length: 15 amino acids. Germline V gene data show CDR1 as SGDLS and CDR2 as YYNGEE. V lost 4 bases to trimming and J lost 5 bases; unmatched junction nucleotides: 9.

The CDR3 sequence is CATRDSYNEQFF. For the CDR3, the DNA is TGTGCCACCAGGGACTCGTACAATGAGCAGTTCTTC. This chain connects TRBV24-1 to TRBJ2-1; D is possibly TRBD2 (5 bases). The CDR3 consists of 12 residues. Germline CDR1 KGHDR, CDR2 SFDVKD. The V end lost 7 bases, the J end lost 4 bases, and 7 bases lay between the germline ends.

The genes are TRBV7-8 and TRBJ1-2; TRBD1 agrees at 11 bases. Trimming cost V 5 bases and J 8 bases; bases outside gene matches: 10. This CDR3 has 15 amino acids. Germline V lookup: CDR1 SGHVS, CDR2 FQNEAQ. The CDR3 loop reads CASSAGRDRGKGYTF. The CDR3 region has the DNA TGTGCCAGCAGCGCGGGCCGGGACAGGGGGAAAGGCTACACCTTC.

This chain links TRBV15 with TRBJ2-1; 13 bases match TRBD2. Losses at the gene ends were 5 bases for V and 8 bases for J; bases not matched to a gene: 6. Germline CDR1 is LNHNV and CDR2 is YYDKDF (reference sequence). The CDR3 loop spans 15 amino acids. CDR3 nucleotides: TGTGCCACCAGCGGCCGGACTAGCGGGAGCCATGAGCAGTTCTTC. Translated, it gives CATSGRTSGSHEQFF.

The chain is built from TRBV18 and TRBJ1-2; TRBD1 matches 7 bases. With V trimmed by 3 bases and J by 3 bases, 4 bases remained unmatched. The CDR3 covers 14 residues. Germline assignment: CDR1 KGHSH and CDR2 LQKENI. The CDR3 region has the DNA TGTGCCAGCTCACCGGACAGGCGAGACTATGGCTACACCTTC. Translating gives CASSPDRRDYGYTF.

The gene calls are TRBV10-2 and TRBJ1-1, with 8 nucleotides matching TRBD1. V gave up 3 bases and J gave up 11 bases; unmatched junction bases: 5. Germline assignment: CDR1 WSHSY and CDR2 SAAADI. The CDR3 length is 12 residues. CDR3 in DNA: TGCGCCAGCAGTGATGGACAGGGAACGGCTTTCTTT. It translates to CASSDGQGTAFF.

The sample holds one count of this clone. The chain joins TRBV5-4 to TRBJ1-2; TRBD1 agrees at 9 bases. J was trimmed by 4 bases and V by 4 bases; bases with no gene match: 11. Germline CDR1 is SGHNT and CDR2 is YYREEE (reference sequence). The CDR3 runs 16 residues. In DNA form, the CDR3 reads TGTGCCAGCAGCAGTGGGGTAGGACAGGGGATCTATGGCTACACCTTC. This sequence encodes CASSSGVGQGIYGYTF.